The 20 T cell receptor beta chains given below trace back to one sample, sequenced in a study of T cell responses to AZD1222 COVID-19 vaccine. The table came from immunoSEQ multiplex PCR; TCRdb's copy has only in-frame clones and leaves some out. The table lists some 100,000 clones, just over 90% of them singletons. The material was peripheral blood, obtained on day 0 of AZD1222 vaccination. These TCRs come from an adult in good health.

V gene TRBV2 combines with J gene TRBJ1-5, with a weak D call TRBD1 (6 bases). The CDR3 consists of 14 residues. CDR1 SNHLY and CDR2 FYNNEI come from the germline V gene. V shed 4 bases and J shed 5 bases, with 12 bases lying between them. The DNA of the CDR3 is TGTGCCAGCAGTGTATGGGCAGGGGATCAGCCCCAGCATTTT. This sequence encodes CASSVWAGDQPQHF.

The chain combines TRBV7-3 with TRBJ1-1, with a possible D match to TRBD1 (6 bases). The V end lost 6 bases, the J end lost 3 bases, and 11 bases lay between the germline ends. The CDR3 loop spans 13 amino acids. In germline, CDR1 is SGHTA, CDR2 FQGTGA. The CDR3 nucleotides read TGTGCCAGCAGTGTACAGGGATACACTGAAGCTTTCTTT. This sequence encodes CASSVQGYTEAFF. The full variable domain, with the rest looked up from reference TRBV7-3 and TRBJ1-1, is GAGVSQTPSNKVTEKGKYVELRCDPISGHTALYWYRQSLGQGPEFLIYFQGTGAADDSGLPNDRFFAVRPEGSVSTLKIQRTERGDSAVYLCASSVQGYTEAFFGQGTRLTVV.

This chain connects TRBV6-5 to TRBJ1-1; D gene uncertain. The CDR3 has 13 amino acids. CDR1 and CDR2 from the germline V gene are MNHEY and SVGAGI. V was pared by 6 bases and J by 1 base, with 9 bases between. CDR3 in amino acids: CASRGFENTEAFF. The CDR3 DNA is TGTGCCAGCAGAGGGTTTGAGAACACTGAAGCTTTCTTT.

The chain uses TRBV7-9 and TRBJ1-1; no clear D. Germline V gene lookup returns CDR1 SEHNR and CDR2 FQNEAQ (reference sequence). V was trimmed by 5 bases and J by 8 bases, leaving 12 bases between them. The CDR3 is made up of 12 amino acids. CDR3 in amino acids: CASSLSPAEAFF. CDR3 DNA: TGTGCCAGCAGCCTCTCCCCGGCGGAAGCTTTCTTT. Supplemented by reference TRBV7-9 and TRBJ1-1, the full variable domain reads DTGVSQNPRHKITKRGQNVTFRCDPISEHNRLYWYRQTLGQGPEFLTYFQNEAQLEKSRLLSDRFSAERPKGSFSTLEIQRTEQGDSAMYLCASSLSPAEAFFGQGTRLTVV.

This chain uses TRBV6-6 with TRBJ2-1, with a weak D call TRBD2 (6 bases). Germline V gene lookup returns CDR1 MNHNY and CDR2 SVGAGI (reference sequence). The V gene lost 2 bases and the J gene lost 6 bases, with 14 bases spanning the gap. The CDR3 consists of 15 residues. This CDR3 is CASSYPYGGSNEQFF. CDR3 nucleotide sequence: TGTGCCAGCAGTTACCCCTATGGAGGGTCCAATGAGCAGTTCTTC.

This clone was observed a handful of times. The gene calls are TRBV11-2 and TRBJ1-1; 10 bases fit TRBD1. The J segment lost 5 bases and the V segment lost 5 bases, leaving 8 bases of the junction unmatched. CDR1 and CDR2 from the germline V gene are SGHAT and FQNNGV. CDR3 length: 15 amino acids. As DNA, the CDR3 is TGTGCCAGCAGCCCGTGGGACAGGGGAGGGACTGAAGCTTTCTTT. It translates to CASSPWDRGGTEAFF.

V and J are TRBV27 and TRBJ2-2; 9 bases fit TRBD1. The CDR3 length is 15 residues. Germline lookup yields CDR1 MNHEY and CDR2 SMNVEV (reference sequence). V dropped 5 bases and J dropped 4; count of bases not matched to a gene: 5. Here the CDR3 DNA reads TGTGCCAGCAGTCGGTCGACAGGGGGCACCGGGGAGCTGTTTTTT. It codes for CASSRSTGGTGELFF.

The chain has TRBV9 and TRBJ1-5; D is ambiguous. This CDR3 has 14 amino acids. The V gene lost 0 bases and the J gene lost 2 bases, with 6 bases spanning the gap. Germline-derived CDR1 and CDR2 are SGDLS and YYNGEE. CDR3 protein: CASSVGYGNQPQHF. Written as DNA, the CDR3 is TGTGCCAGCAGCGTAGGCTATGGCAATCAGCCCCAGCATTTT.

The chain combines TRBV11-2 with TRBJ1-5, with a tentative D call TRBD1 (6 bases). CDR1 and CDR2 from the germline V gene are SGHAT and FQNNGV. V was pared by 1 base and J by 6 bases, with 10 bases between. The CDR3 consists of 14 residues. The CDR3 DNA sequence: TGTGCCAGCAGCTTAGCGGGGGGCAGTCAGCCCCAGCATTTT. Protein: CASSLAGGSQPQHF.

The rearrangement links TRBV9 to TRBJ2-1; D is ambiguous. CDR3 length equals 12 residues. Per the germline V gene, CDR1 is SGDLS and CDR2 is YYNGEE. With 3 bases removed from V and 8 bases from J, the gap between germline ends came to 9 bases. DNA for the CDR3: TGTGCCAGCAGCGCGGTCGGGTATGAGCAGTTCTTC. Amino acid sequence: CASSAVGYEQFF.

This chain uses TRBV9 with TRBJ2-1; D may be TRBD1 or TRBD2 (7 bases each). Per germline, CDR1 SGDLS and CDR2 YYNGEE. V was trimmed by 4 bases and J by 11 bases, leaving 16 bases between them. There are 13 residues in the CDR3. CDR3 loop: CASSLSGGAKQFF. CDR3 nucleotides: TGTGCCAGCAGCCTCTCAGGGGGGGCAAAGCAGTTCTTC.

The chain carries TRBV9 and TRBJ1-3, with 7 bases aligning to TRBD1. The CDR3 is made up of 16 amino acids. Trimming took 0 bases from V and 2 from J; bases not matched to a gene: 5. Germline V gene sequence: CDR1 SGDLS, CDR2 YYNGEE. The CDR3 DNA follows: TGTGCCAGCAGCGTAGAGGGACAGAATACTGGAAACACCATATATTTT. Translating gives CASSVEGQNTGNTIYF.

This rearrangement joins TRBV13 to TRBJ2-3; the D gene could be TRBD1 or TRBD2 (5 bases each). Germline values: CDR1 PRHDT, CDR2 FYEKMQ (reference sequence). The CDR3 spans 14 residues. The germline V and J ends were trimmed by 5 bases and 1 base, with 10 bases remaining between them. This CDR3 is CASSRRGGTDTQYF. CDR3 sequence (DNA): TGTGCCAGCAGCCGACGAGGGGGCACAGATACGCAGTATTTT.

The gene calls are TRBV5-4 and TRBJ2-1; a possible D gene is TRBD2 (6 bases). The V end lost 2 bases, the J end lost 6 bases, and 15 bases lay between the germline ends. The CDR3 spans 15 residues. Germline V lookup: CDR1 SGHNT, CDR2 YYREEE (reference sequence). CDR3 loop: CASSFYGGLFNEQFF. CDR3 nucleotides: TGTGCCAGCAGCTTCTACGGGGGTCTCTTCAATGAGCAGTTCTTC.

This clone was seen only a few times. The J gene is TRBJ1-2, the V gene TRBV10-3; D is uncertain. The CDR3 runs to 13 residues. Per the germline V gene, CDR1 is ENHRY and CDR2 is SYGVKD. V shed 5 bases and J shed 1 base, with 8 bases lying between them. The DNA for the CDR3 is TGTGCCATCAGTCAGGAATATAACTATGGCTACACCTTC. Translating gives CAISQEYNYGYTF.

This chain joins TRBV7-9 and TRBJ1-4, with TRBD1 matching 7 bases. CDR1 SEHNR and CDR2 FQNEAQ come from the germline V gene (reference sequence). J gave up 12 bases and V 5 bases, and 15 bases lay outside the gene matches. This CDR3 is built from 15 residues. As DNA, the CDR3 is TGTGCCAGCAGCAAACCGGGACAGATGCTTCGGGAACTGTTTTTT. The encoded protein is CASSKPGQMLRELFF.

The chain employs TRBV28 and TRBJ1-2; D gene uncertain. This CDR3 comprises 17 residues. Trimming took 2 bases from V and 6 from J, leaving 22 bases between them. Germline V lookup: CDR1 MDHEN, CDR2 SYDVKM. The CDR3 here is CASSLGQVRYSGNGYTF. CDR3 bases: TGTGCCAGCAGTTTAGGGCAGGTCCGTTACTCGGGCAATGGCTACACCTTC.

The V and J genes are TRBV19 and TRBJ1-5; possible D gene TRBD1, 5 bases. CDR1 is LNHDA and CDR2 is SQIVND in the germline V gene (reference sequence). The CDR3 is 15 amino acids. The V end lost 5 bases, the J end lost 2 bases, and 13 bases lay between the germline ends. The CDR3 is CASSPRDEGNQPQHF. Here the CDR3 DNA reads TGTGCCAGTAGTCCCAGGGATGAGGGCAATCAGCCCCAGCATTTT.

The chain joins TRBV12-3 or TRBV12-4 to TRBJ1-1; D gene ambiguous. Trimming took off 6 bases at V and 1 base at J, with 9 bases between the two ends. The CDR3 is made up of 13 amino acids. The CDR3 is CASRSTQNTEAFF. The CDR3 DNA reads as TGTGCCAGCAGGTCCACACAGAACACTGAAGCTTTCTTT.

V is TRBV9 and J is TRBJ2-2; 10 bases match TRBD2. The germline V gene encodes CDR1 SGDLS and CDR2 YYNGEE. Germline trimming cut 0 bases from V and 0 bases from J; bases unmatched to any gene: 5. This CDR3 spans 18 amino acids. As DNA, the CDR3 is TGTGCCAGCAGCGTAGTGGTTAGCGGGGGGTCGAACACCGGGGAGCTGTTTTTT. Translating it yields CASSVVVSGGSNTGELFF.